This TCR beta chain was identified in a study of blood T cell repertoires in COVID-19. Study-level information: In each case, the material was cDNA or gDNA derived from T cells, B-cell-depleted T cells, or PBMCs.

J gave up 7 bases and V 6 bases, and 5 bases lay outside the gene matches. Per the germline V gene, CDR1 is SGHRS and CDR2 is YFSETQ. The CDR3 runs to 14 residues. Clones were sequenced by immunoSEQ multiplex PCR, and TCRdb holds only the in-frame ones, with some missing. Among approximately 180,000 clones listed, 75% to 90% were seen once. Source material: peripheral blood. This TCR derives from a woman in her thirties or forties with COVID-19, enrolled during active disease. The V call is TRBV5-1, the J call TRBJ2-1; 12 bases are shared with TRBD2. The CDR3 protein is CASTGTSGSNEQFF. The CDR3 coding sequence is TGCGCCAGCACGGGGACTAGCGGGTCTAATGAGCAGTTCTTC.